This T cell receptor (beta chain) was sequenced for a study of identifying expanded T cells in peripheral blood. Data came from immunoSEQ multiplex PCR; TCRdb stores just in-frame clones and leaves some out. The table records 70,000 to 100,000 clones, 88% of them present only once. The CDR3 covers 14 residues. Looked up from germline, CDR1 is LNHDA and CDR2 is SQIVND (reference sequence). V shed 1 base and J 8 bases; nucleotides not matched to a gene: 2. No infections or other immune events were documented during collection. The TCR comes from a person aged 18-70 years in good health. The chain uses TRBV19 and TRBJ1-6, with 7 bases fitting TRBD1. Sequencing was carried out using blood. DNA of the CDR3: TGTGCCAGTAGTATAGGACAGGGAGATTCACCCCTCCACTTT. Encoded protein: CASSIGQGDSPLHF.